This is a list of T cell receptor beta chains from one sample in a study of T cell responses to AZD1222 COVID-19 vaccine. The data were produced by immunoSEQ multiplex PCR, yet TCRdb's version contains in-frame clones alone and is incomplete. In the table there are 130,000 or so clones, around 83% of which are singletons. This sample comprised peripheral blood, obtained on day 0 of AZD1222 vaccination. All receptors come from an adult in good health. CDR3s include the opening cysteine and the closing phenylalanine or tryptophan. A D gene is named only where the DNA matches it firmly. Clone size appears in some rows only: once, few, many, or a class for an expanded clone.

CDR3 DNA | CDR3 protein | clone size | J gene | V gene | D gene
TGTGCCAGCAGTGTGACAGGGACCCAAGAGACCCAGTACTTC | CASSVTGTQETQYF | once | TRBJ2-5 | TRBV5-4 | TRBD1
TGTGCCAGCAGCCAAGCCGGGACTAAACAAGAGACCCAGTACTTC | CASSQAGTKQETQYF | . | TRBJ2-5 | TRBV3-1/TRBV3-2 | TRBD2
TGTGCCAGCACCCCGGGGACTGGGACCGGGGAGCTGTTTTTT | CASTPGTGTGELFF | . | TRBJ2-2 | TRBV7-9 | .
TGTGCCAGCAGTAGGGGGCGAGCGGTTGGTTCAATGAACACTGAAGCTTTCTTT | CASSRGRAVGSMNTEAFF | few | TRBJ1-1 | TRBV6-2/TRBV6-3 | TRBD1
TGTGCCAGCAGTGCCCGGGGCTATGAGCAGTTCTTC | CASSARGYEQFF | . | TRBJ2-1 | TRBV2 | .
TGTGCCAGCAGCACCGCACAGGGAACAGATACGCAGTATTTT | CASSTAQGTDTQYF | . | TRBJ2-3 | TRBV7-3 | .
TGTGCCAGCAGCCAAGATTCGACTGCCTCGATGCCCCAGCATTTT | CASSQDSTASMPQHF | . | TRBJ1-5 | TRBV3-1/TRBV3-2 | .
TGTGCCAGCAGGTACAGGGGGTCTGGAAACACCATATATTTT | CASRYRGSGNTIYF | . | TRBJ1-3 | TRBV28 | TRBD1
TGTGCCAGCAGAGGGGGGGCAGGGGTTAGCAATCAGCCCCAGCATTTT | CASRGGAGVSNQPQHF | once | TRBJ1-5 | TRBV2 | .
TGCGCCAGCAGTGAGTCCTACACCGGGGAGCTGTTTTTT | CASSESYTGELFF | . | TRBJ2-2 | TRBV10-2 | .
TGTGCCAGTGGGGACAGGGGACCAATCTCTGGGGCCAACGTCCTGACTTTC | CASGDRGPISGANVLTF | . | TRBJ2-6 | TRBV19 | TRBD1
TGTGCCACCAGCACCTCCAGGAGCCAGCCCCAGCATTTT | CATSTSRSQPQHF | few | TRBJ1-5 | TRBV15 | .
TGTGCCAGCAGCGCACAAATAACAGGAGTGAACACTGAAGCTTTCTTT | CASSAQITGVNTEAFF | . | TRBJ1-1 | TRBV7-6 | .
TGTGCCAGCAGCGTAGATCCCGTCACAGATACGCAGTATTTT | CASSVDPVTDTQYF | once | TRBJ2-3 | TRBV9 | .
TGTGCCAGCTCCCATCCGGGACACAATTACGAGCAGTACTTC | CASSHPGHNYEQYF | . | TRBJ2-7 | TRBV18 | .
TGTGCCAGTAGTGCAAGGGGCAGCGGGAACACTGAAGCTTTCTTT | CASSARGSGNTEAFF | . | TRBJ1-1 | TRBV19 | .
TGCGCCAGCAGCCAAGAACTGGGGATGGGTCGTTTTGGCTACACCTTC | CASSQELGMGRFGYTF | . | TRBJ1-2 | TRBV4-3 | .
TGTGCCAGCAGTTTGGGACAGGGGGCCCGTGGCTACACCTTC | CASSLGQGARGYTF | . | TRBJ1-2 | TRBV28 | TRBD1
TGTGCCATCAGTGAATTCGGGAACCTCCCGTCTGGAAACACCATATATTTT | CAISEFGNLPSGNTIYF | . | TRBJ1-3 | TRBV10-3 | .
TGTGCCAGCAGCTTGGGTGACAGGGCTTCACCCCTCCACTTT | CASSLGDRASPLHF | . | TRBJ1-6 | TRBV5-5 | TRBD1
TGTGCCAGCAGCTACCCAAGGGCGGCAGCTTTCTTT | CASSYPRAAAFF | . | TRBJ1-1 | TRBV7-2 | .
TGCGCCAGCAGCTTGGGGGACAAAGATTCACCCCTCCACTTT | CASSLGDKDSPLHF | . | TRBJ1-6 | TRBV5-1 | .
TGTGCCAGCAGCCAGGGACTAGCGACACAAGAGACCCAGTACTTC | CASSQGLATQETQYF | . | TRBJ2-5 | TRBV5-4 | TRBD2
TGTGCCAGCAGCCGGGACGAGACCGGGGAGCTGTTTTTT | CASSRDETGELFF | . | TRBJ2-2 | TRBV7-3 | .
TGTGCCAGCAGCCCCGCAACGGTCTACGAGCAGTACTTC | CASSPATVYEQYF | . | TRBJ2-7 | TRBV3-1/TRBV3-2 | .